Listed here are 5 T cell receptor beta chains from one sample, sequenced in a study of naive and memory T cell subsets. For blood and skin samples, reverse transcription used TCR alpha and beta constant primers. TCRdb fed the UMI-ligation and nested PCR reads into MiXCR, producing one record per CDR3 protein. The table includes around 18,000 distinct CDR3 sequences, nearly 9.5% detected once. Treatment specified: skin biopsy from PPD injection site in Mantoux-positive individual. Reverse transcription used DNase-treated unsorted total RNA, aiming for about 1 to 1000 ng. The sequencing used skin, collected from a tuberculin skin test site. The receptors were gathered from an adult in good health.

This clonotype was counted at least ten times. The chain joins TRBV6-1 to TRBJ2-1; D may be TRBD1 or TRBD2 (6 bases each). Germline assignment: CDR1 MNHNS and CDR2 SASEGT. The CDR3 contains 16 residues. The V end was cut by 2 bases, the J end by 7 bases, with 18 bases between. The CDR3 spells CASSERRGGGLNEQFF. The CDR3 DNA reads as TGTGCCAGCAGTGAACGCCGAGGAGGGGGACTGAATGAGCAGTTCTTC.

V is TRBV3-1 and J is TRBJ2-1, with D possibly TRBD2 on 6 matching bases. The CDR3 totals 16 residues. Germline values: CDR1 LGHDT, CDR2 YNNKEL (reference sequence). Trimming pared 7 bases from V and 8 bases from J, leaving 24 bases between. The CDR3 DNA is TGTGCCAGCACCCAGTATTGGGGTCCCCCGGGGGATGAGCAGTTCTTC. Translation: CASTQYWGPPGDEQFF.

This clonotype was seen repeatedly, ten times or more. V usage is TRBV6-1 and J usage is TRBJ2-7; the D is unclear. Germline V lookup: CDR1 MNHNS, CDR2 SASEGT. The ends were cut back, 8 bases at V and 5 bases at J, with 16 bases in the middle. The CDR3 consists of 13 residues. This CDR3 reads CASRGLVLDEQYF. The CDR3 DNA reads as TGTGCCAGCCGTGGGCTGGTCCTCGACGAGCAGTACTTC.

This sequence joins TRBV13 and TRBJ1-6, with D perhaps matching TRBD1 (5 bases). Trimming stripped 3 bases from V and 7 bases from J, with 13 bases between. The CDR3 has 15 residues. Germline V CDR1 and CDR2: PRHDT, FYEKMQ (reference sequence). The CDR3 spells CASSFYGGTNSPLHF. CDR3 nucleotides: TGTGCCAGCAGCTTTTATGGCGGGACGAATTCACCCCTCCACTTT.

This clonotype counts as medium-sized (0.01 to 0.1%). This sequence joins TRBV4-1 and TRBJ2-1; D call uncertain. CDR3 length: 13 residues. V was cut by 7 bases and J by 5 bases, with 12 bases left in between. Germline V gene sequence: CDR1 MGHRA, CDR2 YSYEKL. CDR3 protein: CASTQTGNNEQFF. The CDR3 bases are TGCGCCAGCACCCAGACGGGTAACAATGAGCAGTTCTTC.